What follows describes a single T cell receptor beta chain. This record comes from a study of blood T cell repertoires in COVID-19. Study-level background: PBMCs, B-cell-depleted T cells, or T cells provided the cDNA or gDNA that made up the material.

Germline assignment: CDR1 SGHAT and CDR2 FQNNGV. After removal of 5 bases from V and 5 bases from J, the junction contained 10 bases not matched to a gene. This CDR3 has 15 amino acids. Adults between roughly 18 and 89 years of age took part from 20 to 25 US areas. Original processing methods: Reference gene primer amplification gave estimated nucleated cell counts. Generated by immunoSEQ multiplex PCR, the TCRdb table keeps only in-frame clones and is missing some. The DNA was the basis for D and trimming; V, J and clone size are from that table. The data show 140,000 or so clones, with roughly 80% seen just once and 6.2% held by the top ten.

The TCR was taken from a woman in her 40s who had recovered from COVID-19. The rearrangement uses TRBV11-2 and TRBJ1-2; 8 nucleotides match TRBD1. Sample: PBMCs or T cells enriched from blood (not recorded which). Here the CDR3 DNA reads TGTGCCAGCAGCGGGGTCAGGGGGCGACAATATGGCTACACCTTC. This codes for CASSGVRGRQYGYTF.